The 16 T cell receptor beta chains below were found in one sample sequenced in a study of shared clonotypes between healthy human individuals. The repertoire was sequenced with immunoSEQ multiplex PCR; TCRdb's copy has only in-frame clones and lacks some. This table has roughly 2,500,000 clones, over 85% appearing once. Sample: naive CD4+ T cells from PBMCs. Subset of the sample: CD45RA+ positively selected. The receptors come from a man between 18 and 35 years old in good health. Some clones in this sample may be carry-over from other donors' samples.

V gene TRBV5-8 combines with J gene TRBJ2-2; D remains unclear. V gave up 0 bases and J gave up 0 bases, with 12 bases separating them. The CDR3 is made up of 17 amino acids. From germline, CDR1 is SGHTS and CDR2 YDEGEE. The CDR3: CASSLASVATNTGELFF. The CDR3 nucleotides are TGTGCCAGCAGCTTGGCCTCGGTAGCCACGAACACCGGGGAGCTGTTTTTT.

The chain recombines TRBV11-3 with TRBJ2-3; the D is unclear. Germline assignment: CDR1 SGHNT and CDR2 YENEEA. The CDR3 length is 14 residues. Trimming cost V 2 bases and J 4 bases, with 10 bases left between them. CDR3 protein: CASSLYLGADTQYF. In DNA, the CDR3 is TGTGCCAGCAGCTTATATCTTGGGGCAGATACGCAGTATTTT.

This clone was picked up one time. The chain employs TRBV7-9 and TRBJ1-4, with D possibly matching TRBD1 (5 bases). Per the germline V gene, CDR1 is SEHNR and CDR2 is FQNEAQ (reference sequence). The V end was cut by 5 bases, the J end by 3 bases, with 13 bases between. The CDR3 is made up of 15 amino acids. The CDR3 reads CASSVGGVANEKLFF. The DNA for the CDR3 is TGTGCCAGCAGCGTCGGGGGGGTTGCTAATGAAAAACTGTTTTTT.

This clone showed up just once. V usage is TRBV5-6 and J usage is TRBJ1-1; TRBD1 matches at 8 bases. J gave up 6 bases and V 8 bases, and 6 bases lay outside the gene matches. This CDR3 has 12 amino acids. From germline, CDR1 is SGHDT and CDR2 YYEEEE. In nucleotides, the CDR3 is TGTGCCAGGAGCACGGGACAGGCTGAAGCTTTCTTT. Amino acids: CARSTGQAEAFF.

The gene calls are TRBV5-1 and TRBJ2-7; 11 positions agree with TRBD2. Germline CDR1 reads SGHRS; CDR2 reads YFSETQ. With V trimmed by 3 bases and J by 3 bases, 5 bases remained unmatched. CDR3 length: 15 amino acids. The CDR3 sequence: CASSSLAGGYYEQYF. The DNA for the CDR3 is TGCGCCAGCAGCTCCCTAGCGGGAGGATACTACGAGCAGTACTTC.

The chain combines TRBV30 with TRBJ2-3; 10 positions match TRBD2. This CDR3 comprises 15 residues. CDR1 is GTSNPN and CDR2 is SVGIG in the germline V gene (reference sequence). Trimming at V came to 0 bases and at J to 6 bases, leaving 6 bases not matched to a gene. In nucleotides, the CDR3 is TGTGCCTGGAGTGTTGGAGCGGGAGGGTCGGATACGCAGTATTTT. Encoded protein: CAWSVGAGGSDTQYF.

The chain is built from TRBV19 and TRBJ2-3, with D maybe TRBD2 (7 bases). Germline values: CDR1 LNHDA, CDR2 SQIVND (reference sequence). The CDR3 is 14 residues long. V gave up 9 bases and J gave up 2 bases, with 15 bases separating them. CDR3 protein: CASRGALSTDTQYF. DNA for the CDR3: TGTGCCAGCCGGGGGGCGTTATCCACAGATACGCAGTATTTT.

This chain links TRBV5-4 with TRBJ1-2, with 7 bases that match TRBD1. Germline trimming cut 3 bases from V and 2 bases from J; bases unmatched to any gene: 7. Germline CDR1 is SGHNT and CDR2 is YYREEE (reference sequence). The CDR3 spans 15 residues. The CDR3, as DNA: TGTGCCAGCAGCTCGGGGACAGCTATAAACTATGGCTACACCTTC. Its translation: CASSSGTAINYGYTF.

This rearrangement joins TRBV5-4 to TRBJ2-7, with 16 bases lining up with TRBD2. Germline V gene sequence: CDR1 SGHNT, CDR2 YYREEE (reference sequence). Trimming at V came to 2 bases and at J to 2 bases, leaving 7 bases not matched to a gene. This CDR3 is built from 18 residues. The CDR3 is CASSFLLGTSGRAYEQYF. The CDR3 DNA reads as TGTGCCAGCAGCTTCCTGTTAGGGACTAGCGGGAGGGCCTACGAGCAGTACTTC.

V gene TRBV30 combines with J gene TRBJ1-2, with D uncertain. Germline CDR1 reads GTSNPN; CDR2 reads SVGIG (reference sequence). This CDR3 comprises 13 residues. V lost 3 bases to trimming and J lost 7 bases, with 15 bases between them. DNA for the CDR3: TGTGCCTGGAGGGCCCAAGCCTCTATTGGCTACACCTTC. Translation gives CAWRAQASIGYTF.

The chain couples TRBV7-3 to TRBJ2-3; TRBD2 matches at 11 bases. The CDR3 totals 17 residues. From germline, CDR1 is SGHTA and CDR2 FQGTGA. V lost 5 bases to trimming and J lost 4 bases; unmatched junction nucleotides: 11. The CDR3 loop is CASSPSSGRSGADTQYF. CDR3 DNA sequence: TGTGCCAGCAGCCCTTCTAGCGGGAGGTCCGGGGCAGATACGCAGTATTTT.

This clone has just a few counts. The chain has TRBV28 and TRBJ1-2; no clear D gene. V was clipped by 1 base and J by 3 bases, with 6 bases between them. Germline V gene sequence: CDR1 MDHEN, CDR2 SYDVKM. The CDR3 spans 13 residues. The CDR3 DNA sequence: TGTGCCAGCAGTTTATTACCAGACTATGGCTACACCTTC. It is translated as CASSLLPDYGYTF.

This sequence joins TRBV9 and TRBJ2-3, with D hard to call. This CDR3 contains 12 residues. With 4 bases removed from V and 3 bases from J, the gap between germline ends came to 6 bases. Germline loops: CDR1 SGDLS, CDR2 YYNGEE. CDR3 sequence: CASSLETDTQYF. DNA for the CDR3: TGTGCCAGCAGCTTAGAGACAGATACGCAGTATTTT.

The chain links TRBV5-1 to TRBJ2-5; 7 nucleotides align to TRBD2. This CDR3 comprises 13 residues. V trimming: 10 bases; J trimming: 4 bases; junction bases outside the gene matches: 10. The V gene's germline CDR1 is SGHRS and CDR2 YFSETQ. CDR3 protein: CAGRAGPGETQYF. CDR3 nucleotide sequence: TGCGCCGGACGAGCGGGGCCGGGAGAGACCCAGTACTTC.

J is TRBJ1-3 and V is TRBV28; TRBD1 is a possible D gene (6 bases). CDR3 length: 16 amino acids. V was clipped by 6 bases and J by 0 bases, with 15 bases between them. Germline assignment: CDR1 MDHEN and CDR2 SYDVKM. Here the CDR3 DNA reads TGTGCCAGCAGCCCGACCGGGACAAACTCTGGAAACACCATATATTTT. Translating gives CASSPTGTNSGNTIYF.

The chain is built from TRBV28 and TRBJ2-7, with D possibly being TRBD2 (6 bases). Per germline, CDR1 MDHEN and CDR2 SYDVKM. The V gene lost 8 bases and the J gene lost 4 bases, with 15 bases spanning the gap. This CDR3 is built from 13 residues. CDR3 region: CASWIAVGYEQYF. For the CDR3, the DNA is TGTGCCAGCTGGATAGCGGTGGGTTACGAGCAGTACTTC.